Sequencing of this TCR beta chain was carried out in a study of T cells in tuberculosis. About this clone itself: As yet, its antigen is unknown.

Assay: immunoSEQ multiplex PCR; the TCRdb copy retains only in-frame clones and omits some. In the table there are about 33,000 clones, about 90% of which are singletons. Study-wide points: The TCR-beta difference was not significant; alpha differences partly reflected length.

Indicated time point: new active TB diagnosis, blood taken before or within 7 days of starting treatment. Unsorted cryopreserved PBMC were sequenced, averaging about 93,000 T cells per clinical donor. Sequencing used PBMCs, obtained at tuberculosis diagnosis. The TCR was taken from an adult with tuberculosis. Some clones in this sample may be carry-over from other donors' samples.

The CDR3 spells CASRRTGRSNQPQHF. CDR3 in DNA: TGTGCCAGTAGACGGACAGGGAGGAGCAATCAGCCCCAGCATTTT. This chain links TRBV19 with TRBJ1-5, with 8 positions matching TRBD1. Germline CDR1 reads LNHDA; CDR2 reads SQIVND (reference sequence). The CDR3 has 15 amino acids. Trimming at V came to 6 bases and at J to 1 base, leaving 5 bases not matched to a gene.